The following is a TCR beta chain sequence with its context. The data originate from a study of blood T cell repertoires in COVID-19. Study summary: The cDNA or gDNA used as material had been derived from T cells, B-cell-depleted T cells, or PBMCs.

Everyone who took part was 18 to 89 years old, and they came from 24 US areas. Recovered participants had two consecutive negative NP/OP PCR tests, healthcare professional clearance, or symptom resolution. Germline V CDR1 and CDR2: MNHEY, SVGAGI. The J segment lost 0 bases and the V segment lost 6 bases, leaving 4 bases of the junction unmatched. CDR3 size: 15 residues. Here immunoSEQ multiplex PCR was the method, and the copy in TCRdb shows in-frame clones only, minus some. The data contain over 200,000 clones, approximately 90% of them seen just once; the ten biggest clones take up approximately 1.1%.

The sequence was obtained from a man between 25 and 39 years old who had recovered from COVID-19. The sample consisted of PBMCs or T cells enriched from blood (not recorded which). The genes are TRBV6-5 and TRBJ1-3; 8 nucleotides match TRBD1. The CDR3 sequence is CASSPGTGSGNTIYF. In DNA form, the CDR3 reads TGTGCCAGCAGCCCAGGGACAGGCTCTGGAAACACCATATATTTT.